This T cell receptor beta chain stems from a study of blood T cells in healthy people across ages. With respect to this clonotype: Its antigen is unidentified.

Germline V CDR1 and CDR2: SGDLS, YYNGEE. V lost 3 bases to trimming and J lost 2 bases; unmatched junction nucleotides: 13. The CDR3 is made up of 18 amino acids. Through a sample-barcoded 5' primer and a J-beta primer mix, a second PCR was run for 7 to 11 cycles. TCRdb reprocessed the 5' RACE reads via MiXCR and lists one record per CDR3 protein. Found here are more than 750,000 distinct CDR3 sequences, 25% to 30% of them singletons; the top ten hold 9.5% to 13%. Findings of the study overall: Diversity of TCR beta correlated strongly with naive T cell percentage. Significant beta diversity loss was already apparent by age approximately 42, declining roughly linearly. Aged donors had fewer naive CD4+ cells and lower diversity than long-lived donors.

These data are also associated with another study on T cells of mothers and their children. As that study records: Reads recorded for TCR beta CDR3 numbered over 9.5 million per mother and roughly 2.7 million per child.

Sequencing used blood. The chain uses TRBV9 and TRBJ2-3; 9 nucleotides line up with TRBD2. This TCR was sampled from a woman between 35 and 50 years old in good health. The CDR3 DNA reads TGTGCCAGCAGCGCCGAGGGAGCTAGCGGGGACCTCACAGATACGCAGTATTTT. Translation gives CASSAEGASGDLTDTQYF.